The clone carrying this T cell receptor beta chain was counted at least ten times. Amplicons of TCR beta CDR3 were generated from genomic DNA by two-round multiplex PCR. Used in first-round PCR were primers specific to each TRBV and TRBJ gene. Via MiXCR, TCRdb re-called the multiplex PCR reads, giving one row per CDR3 protein. This table has about 36,000 distinct CDR3 sequences, under 40% appearing once. Assessment by CT and PET/CT found all patients node-negative, and none had prior chemotherapy, radiotherapy or other malignancies. At each of two time points, about 6 milliliters of venous blood were taken. The entry originates in a study of prognosis after radiotherapy for stage I lung cancer. In the study overall: Some 14 men and five or six women, aged about 50 to 84 and with a median age of 74.5 years, made up the patients. Radiotherapy preceded distant metastases in four patients (median about 7 months); roughly 16 showed no significant progression.

This sequence originates from a donor aged 50 or older with non-small cell lung cancer. This specimen consisted of PBMCs, obtained before or after stereotactic body radiation therapy (not recorded which).

The CDR3 DNA sequence: TGTGCCAGCAGAACTCCCTATTGGGGACCTTCGGGGCTGTCGACGAGCACAGATACGCAGTATTTT. Amino acid sequence: CASRTPYWGPSGLSTSTDTQYF. This chain uses TRBV7-2 with TRBJ2-3; either TRBD1 or TRBD2 may supply D (5 bases each). The ends were cut back, 6 bases at V and 0 bases at J, with 34 bases in the middle. Germline CDR1 SGHTA, CDR2 FQGNSA. The CDR3 consists of 22 residues.